This passage covers 7 T cell receptor beta chains from one sample sequenced in a study of somatic mutations in cytotoxic T cells in rheumatoid arthritis. Some clones are missing from TCRdb's copy, which holds only in-frame ones; the method was immunoSEQ multiplex PCR. The sample lists 5,000 or so clones; around 73% were seen once. Input material: CD8+ T cells sorted from blood. The receptors derive from an adult with rheumatoid arthritis.

The V and J genes are TRBV4-1 and TRBJ1-5; D not resolved. Trimming stripped 1 base from V and 6 bases from J, with 4 bases between. The CDR3 runs to 12 residues. CDR1 and CDR2 from the germline V gene are MGHRA and YSYEKL. CDR3 sequence: CASSQGGQPQHF. CDR3 nucleotide sequence: TGCGCCAGCAGCCAAGGAGGTCAGCCCCAGCATTTT.

The rearrangement joins TRBV11-2 to TRBJ2-3; TRBD2 is a possible D gene (6 bases). Germline CDR1 reads SGHAT; CDR2 reads FQNNGV. This CDR3 region has 16 residues. V lost 5 bases and J lost 14, with 29 bases in between. The CDR3 nucleotides read TGTGCCAGCAGCCACCCACATGAGGGGACTGCGGGGTTGAGGTATTTT. Its translation is CASSHPHEGTAGLRYF.

The chain joins TRBV7-9 to TRBJ1-4; a weak D match, TRBD1 (5 bases). V was trimmed by 3 bases and J by 0 bases, leaving 11 bases between them. The germline V gene has CDR1 SEHNR and CDR2 FQNEAQ (reference sequence). There are 16 residues in the CDR3. CDR3 loop: CASSFQGLATNEKLFF. CDR3 sequence (DNA): TGTGCCAGCAGCTTTCAGGGCCTGGCAACTAATGAAAAACTGTTTTTT. The full variable domain, in which reference TRBV7-9 and TRBJ1-4 provide the parts outside the CDR3, is DTGVSQNPRHKITKRGQNVTFRCDPISEHNRLYWYRQTLGQGPEFLTYFQNEAQLEKSRLLSDRFSAERPKGSFSTLEIQRTEQGDSAMYLCASSFQGLATNEKLFFGSGTQLSVL.

This clone was counted between two and nine times. The chain employs TRBV7-3 and TRBJ2-7, with D possibly matching TRBD1 (6 bases). The V gene lost 6 bases and the J gene lost 5 bases, with 14 bases spanning the gap. The V gene's germline CDR1 is SGHTA and CDR2 FQGTGA. The CDR3 extends over 13 amino acids. The CDR3 sequence is CASSQGPGDEQYF. CDR3 DNA: TGTGCCAGCAGTCAAGGGCCAGGGGACGAGCAGTACTTC.

V usage is TRBV28 and J usage is TRBJ2-2; D is possibly TRBD1 or TRBD2 (5 bases each). From germline, CDR1 is MDHEN and CDR2 SYDVKM. V was shortened by 2 bases and J by 4 bases, with 20 bases between the two germline ends. The CDR3 has 18 amino acids. Here the CDR3 reads CASSLDRGPHLITGELFF. The CDR3 bases are TGTGCCAGCAGTTTAGATAGGGGACCCCATCTAATCACCGGGGAGCTGTTTTTT.

The sample holds a few counts of this clone. The chain carries TRBV13 and TRBJ1-1, with 7 nucleotides matching TRBD1. Germline CDR1 PRHDT, CDR2 FYEKMQ (reference sequence). There are 14 residues in the CDR3. V shed 3 bases and J 0 bases; nucleotides not matched to a gene: 1. The CDR3 loop reads CASSFDRVNTEAFF. The DNA of the CDR3 is TGTGCCAGCAGCTTCGACAGGGTGAACACTGAAGCTTTCTTT.

The genes are TRBV28 and TRBJ2-3; the D gene is possibly TRBD1 (6 bases). CDR3 length equals 15 residues. Germline V CDR1 and CDR2: MDHEN, SYDVKM. V shed 6 bases and J shed 1 base, with 14 bases lying between them. DNA for the CDR3: TGTGCCAGCAGCCTCAGGGGTTGGGGCACAGATACGCAGTATTTT. It yields the protein CASSLRGWGTDTQYF.